The present T cell receptor beta chain was sequenced within a study of cytomegalovirus exposure and HLA in healthy donors. CDR1 and CDR2 (germline): KGHSH, LQKENI. J gave up 0 bases and V 3 bases, and 4 bases lay outside the gene matches. The CDR3 loop spans 15 amino acids. About this clone itself: Its antigen is currently unknown.

The study ran its PCR with 60 Vbeta and 13 Jbeta primers. Assay used: immunoSEQ multiplex PCR; TCRdb lists only in-frame clones, some missing. The sample consists of about 160,000 clones, about three quarters of them appearing once. Study-level findings and limits: It was about 150 TCR beta chains that were listed as cytomegalovirus-associated. Sequencing likely generated an artifact that appeared as a cluster of highly shared sequence variants. The HLA-A and HLA-B alleles of most subjects were reportedly predicted accurately from TCR beta sequences.

The J gene is TRBJ1-1, the V gene TRBV18; 7 bases are shared with TRBD1. The origin of this receptor is a female donor in good health and CMV-seronegative. The material sequenced was PBMCs. Here the CDR3 DNA reads TGTGCCAGCTCACCCGGACAGGCCTTGAACACTGAAGCTTTCTTT. This translates into CASSPGQALNTEAFF.